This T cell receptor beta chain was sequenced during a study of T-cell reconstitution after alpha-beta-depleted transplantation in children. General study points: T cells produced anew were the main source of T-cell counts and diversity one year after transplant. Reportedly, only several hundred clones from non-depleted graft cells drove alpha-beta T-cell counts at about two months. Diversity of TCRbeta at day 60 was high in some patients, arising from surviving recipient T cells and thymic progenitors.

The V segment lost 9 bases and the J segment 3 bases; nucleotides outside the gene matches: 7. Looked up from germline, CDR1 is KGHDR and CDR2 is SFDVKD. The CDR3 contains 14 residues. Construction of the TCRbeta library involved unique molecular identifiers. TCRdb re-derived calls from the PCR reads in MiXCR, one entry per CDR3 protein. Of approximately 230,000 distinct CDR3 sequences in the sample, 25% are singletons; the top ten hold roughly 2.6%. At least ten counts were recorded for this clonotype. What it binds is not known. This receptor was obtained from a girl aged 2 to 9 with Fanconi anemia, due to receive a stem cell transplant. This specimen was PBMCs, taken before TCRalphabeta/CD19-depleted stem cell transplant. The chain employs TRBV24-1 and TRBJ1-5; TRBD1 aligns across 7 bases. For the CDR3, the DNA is TGTGCCACCTCGGGAGGGGGCGTCAATCAGCCCCAGCATTTT. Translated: CATSGGGVNQPQHF.